The clone carrying this T cell receptor beta chain was observed a single time. The ends lost 4 bases at V and 3 bases at J; junction bases unmatched: 11. Germline values: CDR1 SGHNT, CDR2 YYREEE (reference sequence). This CDR3 contains 16 residues. This record belongs to a study of blood T cell repertoires in COVID-19. Study-wide background: The cDNA or gDNA used as material had been derived from T cells, B-cell-depleted T cells, or PBMCs.

Per the authors' pipeline: By means of reference gene primer amplification, nucleated cell counts were estimated. Some clones are missing from TCRdb's copy, which holds only in-frame ones; the method was immunoSEQ multiplex PCR. V and J calls and clone size are copied from that table; D and trimming were computed from the DNA. In the table there are some 130,000 clones, more than 75% of which are singletons. Sequenced sample: peripheral blood. The TCR was taken from a man between 60 and 70 years old who had recovered from COVID-19. The chain has TRBV5-4 and TRBJ2-3; 7 positions match TRBD2. The CDR3, as DNA: TGTGCCAGCAGCCTTGGACTAGTCGGTAGGACAGATACGCAGTATTTT. Translation gives CASSLGLVGRTDTQYF.